This T cell receptor (beta chain) was sequenced in a study of shared clonotypes between healthy human individuals. Background on the study: Used for every donor were three CD4 naive, three CD4 memory, two CD8 naive and one CD8 memory plate. Study findings and constraints: For naive CD4 cells, roughly 5% of clonotypes were shared across a handful of donors. The study drew on few donors, limiting represented genetic and exposure-history diversity. Sequencing depth was expected to influence donor clonotype sharing.

Note on this clone: Its antigen is unknown.

Clones were read by immunoSEQ multiplex PCR, and TCRdb kept only the in-frame ones, dropping some. The sample lists around 1 million clones, 70% to 85% seen once, with roughly 1.5% in the top ten. Trimming took 2 bases from V and 6 from J; bases not matched to a gene: 3. The CDR3 contains 14 residues. Germline CDR1 is SEHNR and CDR2 is FQNEAQ (reference sequence). The TCR comes from a man younger than 35 in good health. Specimen: memory CD4+ T cells sorted from blood. Subset meaning: CD45RA-negative fraction. V is TRBV7-9 and J is TRBJ2-3, with TRBD2 matching 9 bases. In DNA, the CDR3 is TGTGCCAGCAGCTTACGACTAGCGGCGGATACGCAGTATTTT. Its protein is CASSLRLAADTQYF.